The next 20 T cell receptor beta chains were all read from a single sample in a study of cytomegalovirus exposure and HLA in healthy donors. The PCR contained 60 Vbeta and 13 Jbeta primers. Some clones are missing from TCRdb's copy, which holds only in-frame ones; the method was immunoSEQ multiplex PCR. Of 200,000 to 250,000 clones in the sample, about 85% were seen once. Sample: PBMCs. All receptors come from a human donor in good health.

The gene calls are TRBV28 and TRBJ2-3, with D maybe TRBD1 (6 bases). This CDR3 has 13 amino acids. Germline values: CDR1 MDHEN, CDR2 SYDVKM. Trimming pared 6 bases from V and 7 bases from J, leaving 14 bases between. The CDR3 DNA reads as TGTGCCAGCAGCAACAGGGTCTCAAATACGCAGTATTTT. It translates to CASSNRVSNTQYF.

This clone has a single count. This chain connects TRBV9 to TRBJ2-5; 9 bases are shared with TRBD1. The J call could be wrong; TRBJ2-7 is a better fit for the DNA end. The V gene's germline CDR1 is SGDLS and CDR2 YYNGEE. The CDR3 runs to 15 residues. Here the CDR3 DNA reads TGTGCCAGCAGCGTCCAGGACAGGGGAGGATACGAGCAGTACTTC. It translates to CASSVQDRGGYEQYF.

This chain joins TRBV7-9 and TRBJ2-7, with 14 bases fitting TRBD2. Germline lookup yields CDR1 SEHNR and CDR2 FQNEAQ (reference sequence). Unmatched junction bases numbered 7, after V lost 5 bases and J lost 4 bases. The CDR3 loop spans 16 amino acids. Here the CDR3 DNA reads TGTGCCAGCAGCCGGGGACTAGCGGGAGTAGGGTACGAGCAGTACTTC. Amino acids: CASSRGLAGVGYEQYF.

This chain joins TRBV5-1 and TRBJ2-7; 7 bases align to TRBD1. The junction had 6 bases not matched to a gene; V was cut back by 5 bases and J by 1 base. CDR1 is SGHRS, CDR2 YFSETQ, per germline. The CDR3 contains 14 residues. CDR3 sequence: CASSLNRGSYEQYF. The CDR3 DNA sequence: TGCGCCAGCAGTCTTAACAGGGGTTCCTACGAGCAGTACTTC.

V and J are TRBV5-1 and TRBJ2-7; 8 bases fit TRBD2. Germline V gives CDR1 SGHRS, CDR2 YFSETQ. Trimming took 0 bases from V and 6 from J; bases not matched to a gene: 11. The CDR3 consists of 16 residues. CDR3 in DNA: TGCGCCAGCAGCTTGGGGAGATTCGGGGGGGGGTCCGAGCAGTACTTC. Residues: CASSLGRFGGGSEQYF. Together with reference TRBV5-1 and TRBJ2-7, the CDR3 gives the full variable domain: KAGVTQTPRYLIKTRGQQVTLSCSPISGHRSVSWYQQTPGQGLQFLFEYFSETQRNKGNFPGRFSGRQFSNSRSEMNVSTLELGDSALYLCASSLGRFGGGSEQYFGPGTRLTVT.

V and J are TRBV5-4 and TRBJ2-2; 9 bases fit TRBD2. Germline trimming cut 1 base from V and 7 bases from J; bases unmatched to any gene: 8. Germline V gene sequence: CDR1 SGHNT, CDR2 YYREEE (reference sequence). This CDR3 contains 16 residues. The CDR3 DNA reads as TGTGCCAGCAGCTTGAGGGCTAGCGGGAATATCGGGGAGCTGTTTTTT. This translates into CASSLRASGNIGELFF. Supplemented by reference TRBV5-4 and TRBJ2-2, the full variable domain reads ETGVTQSPTHLIKTRGQQVTLRCSSQSGHNTVSWYQQALGQGPQFIFQYYREEENGRGNFPPRFSGLQFPNYSSELNVNALELDDSALYLCASSLRASGNIGELFFGEGSRLTVL.

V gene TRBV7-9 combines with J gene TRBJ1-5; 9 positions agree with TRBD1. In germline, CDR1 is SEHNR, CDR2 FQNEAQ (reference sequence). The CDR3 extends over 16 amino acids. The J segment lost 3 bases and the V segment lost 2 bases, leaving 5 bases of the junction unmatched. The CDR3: CASSLSGTGPNQPQHF. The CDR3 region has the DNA TGTGCCAGCAGCTTATCCGGGACAGGGCCCAATCAGCCCCAGCATTTT.

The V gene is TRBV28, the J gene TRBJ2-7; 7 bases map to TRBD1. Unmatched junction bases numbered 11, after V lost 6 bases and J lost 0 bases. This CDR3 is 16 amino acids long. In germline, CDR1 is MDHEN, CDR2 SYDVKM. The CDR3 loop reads CASSTAGTASSYEQYF. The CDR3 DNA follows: TGTGCCAGCAGCACCGCCGGGACAGCGAGCTCCTACGAGCAGTACTTC.

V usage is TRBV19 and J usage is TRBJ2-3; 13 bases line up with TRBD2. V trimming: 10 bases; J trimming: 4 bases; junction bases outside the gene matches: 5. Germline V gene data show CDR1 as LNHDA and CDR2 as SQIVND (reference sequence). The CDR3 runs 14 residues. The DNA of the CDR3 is TGTGCCACCAGACTAGCGGGAGGCCCAGATACGCAGTATTTT. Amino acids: CATRLAGGPDTQYF.

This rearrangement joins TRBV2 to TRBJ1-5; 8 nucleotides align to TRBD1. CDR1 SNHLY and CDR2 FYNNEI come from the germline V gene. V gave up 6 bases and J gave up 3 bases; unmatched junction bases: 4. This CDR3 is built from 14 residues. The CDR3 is CASSPGQVNQPQHF. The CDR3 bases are TGTGCCAGCAGCCCGGGACAGGTCAATCAGCCCCAGCATTTT.

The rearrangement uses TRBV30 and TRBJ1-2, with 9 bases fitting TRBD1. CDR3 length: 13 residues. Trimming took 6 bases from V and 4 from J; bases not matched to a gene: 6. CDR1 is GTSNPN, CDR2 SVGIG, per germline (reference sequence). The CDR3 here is CACRGTGIYGYTF. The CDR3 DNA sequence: TGTGCCTGCAGAGGGACAGGGATCTATGGCTACACCTTC.

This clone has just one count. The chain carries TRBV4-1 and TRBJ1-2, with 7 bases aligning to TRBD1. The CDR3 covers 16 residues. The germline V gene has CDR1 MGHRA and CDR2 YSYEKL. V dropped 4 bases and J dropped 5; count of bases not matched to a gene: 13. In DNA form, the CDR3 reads TGCGCCAGCAGCCCGATGGGACAGTCTATCGGGTATGGCTACACCTTC. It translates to CASSPMGQSIGYGYTF.

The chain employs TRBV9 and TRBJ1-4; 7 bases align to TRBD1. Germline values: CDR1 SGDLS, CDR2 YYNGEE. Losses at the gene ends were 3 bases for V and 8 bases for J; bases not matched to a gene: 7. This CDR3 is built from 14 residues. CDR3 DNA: TGTGCCAGCAGCGCACAGGGGACGGACGAAAAACTGTTTTTT. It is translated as CASSAQGTDEKLFF.

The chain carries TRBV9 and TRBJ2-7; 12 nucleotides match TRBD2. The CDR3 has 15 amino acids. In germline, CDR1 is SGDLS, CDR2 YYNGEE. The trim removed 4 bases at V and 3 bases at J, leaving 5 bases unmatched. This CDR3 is CASSLGLAGIYEQYF. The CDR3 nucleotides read TGTGCCAGCAGCCTTGGACTAGCGGGGATCTACGAGCAGTACTTC.

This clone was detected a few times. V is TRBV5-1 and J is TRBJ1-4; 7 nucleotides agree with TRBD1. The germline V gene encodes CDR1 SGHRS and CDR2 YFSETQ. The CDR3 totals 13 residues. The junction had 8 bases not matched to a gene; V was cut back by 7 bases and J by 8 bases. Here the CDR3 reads CASGTGVEEKLFF. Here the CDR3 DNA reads TGCGCCAGCGGTACAGGGGTTGAAGAAAAACTGTTTTTT.

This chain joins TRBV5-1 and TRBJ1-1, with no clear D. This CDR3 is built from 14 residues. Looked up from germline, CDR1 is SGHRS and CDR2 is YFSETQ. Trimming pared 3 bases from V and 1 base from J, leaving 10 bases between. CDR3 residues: CASSSGRWNTEAFF. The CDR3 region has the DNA TGCGCCAGCAGCTCCGGCAGGTGGAACACTGAAGCTTTCTTT.

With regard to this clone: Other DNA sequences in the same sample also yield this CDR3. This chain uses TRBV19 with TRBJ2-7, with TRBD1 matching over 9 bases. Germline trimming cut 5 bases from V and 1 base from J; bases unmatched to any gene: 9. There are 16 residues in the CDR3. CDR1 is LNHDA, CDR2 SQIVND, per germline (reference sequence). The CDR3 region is CASSARTGAHSYEQYF. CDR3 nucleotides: TGTGCCAGTAGTGCAAGGACAGGGGCCCATTCCTACGAGCAGTACTTC.

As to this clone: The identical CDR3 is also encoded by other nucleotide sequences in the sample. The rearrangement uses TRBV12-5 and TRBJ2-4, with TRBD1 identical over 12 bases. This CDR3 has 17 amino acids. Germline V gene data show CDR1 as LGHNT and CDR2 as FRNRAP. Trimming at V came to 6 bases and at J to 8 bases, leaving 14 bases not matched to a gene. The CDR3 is CASGPTGTGGAGDIQYF. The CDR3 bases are TGTGCTAGTGGCCCTACCGGGACAGGGGGCGCCGGTGACATTCAGTACTTC.

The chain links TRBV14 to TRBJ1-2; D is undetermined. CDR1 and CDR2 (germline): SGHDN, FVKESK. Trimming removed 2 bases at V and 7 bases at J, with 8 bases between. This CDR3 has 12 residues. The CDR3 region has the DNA TGTGCCAGCAGCCAACCACCGGGTGGCTACACCTTC. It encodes CASSQPPGGYTF.

CDR3 sequence reads: CASSVDNTQPQHF. CDR3 in DNA: TGCGCCAGCAGCGTGGACAATACTCAGCCCCAGCATTTT. The chain has TRBV5-1 and TRBJ1-5; tentatively, D is TRBD1 (5 bases). The CDR3 runs to 13 residues. The V end was cut by 4 bases, the J end by 6 bases, with 11 bases between. The germline V gene encodes CDR1 SGHRS and CDR2 YFSETQ.